The clone carrying this TCR beta chain showed up just once. The antigen is not known. These data are taken from a study of T cell responses to AZD1222 COVID-19 vaccine. Study-wide findings and caveats: The study found vaccine-associated CD4 TCRs spanning spike, dominant at 160-218 and 743-854. Clonal diversity may have been underestimated, and the donors were mostly white British, with more females than males.

Researchers grouped second doses given at about 4 or about 12 weeks into one pool. In germline, CDR1 is MNHEY, CDR2 SMNVEV (reference sequence). The CDR3 is 14 amino acids. V trimming: 10 bases; J trimming: 9 bases; junction bases outside the gene matches: 15. Some clones are missing from TCRdb's copy, which holds only in-frame ones; the method was immunoSEQ multiplex PCR. The sample holds 110,000 to 150,000 clones, more than 70% seen once. The chain carries TRBV27 and TRBJ2-1; TRBD2 agrees at 7 bases. The TCR was taken from an adult who received the AZD1222 COVID-19 vaccine. The source was peripheral blood, collected 28 days after the second AZD1222 dose. In DNA form, the CDR3 reads TGTGCCACGTGGCAGGCGGGGGAGCCGGGTGAGCAGTTCTTC. It yields the protein CATWQAGEPGEQFF.